A selection of T cell receptor beta chains follows, all from one sample in a study of T cells in Graves' hyperthyroidism and ophthalmopathy. MiXCR was run by TCRdb on the multiplex PCR reads, yielding one entry per CDR3 protein. The profile shows approximately 560,000 distinct CDR3 sequences, 15% to 19% of them singletons. The sample comprised blood. These receptors were obtained from a woman aged 25 to 39 with Graves' hyperthyroidism. Both conserved end residues are part of each CDR3. Fields, in order: CDR3 DNA, CDR3 protein, clone size, J gene, V gene, D gene. A D gene is named only where the DNA matches it firmly. Size values are once, few and many counts, or a class for expanded clones, and some rows have none.

CDR3nt: TGCAGTGCTAGAAGCGGGAGCGGGAGGGCCCAGGAGCAGTACTTC; CDR3aa: CSARSGSGRAQEQYF; abundance: .; j_gene: TRBJ2-7; v_gene: TRBV20-1; d_gene: TRBD2
CDR3nt: TGCGCCAGCAGCCAAGATCCCGGACCAGATACGCAGTATTTT; CDR3aa: CASSQDPGPDTQYF; abundance: .; j_gene: TRBJ2-3; v_gene: TRBV4-1; d_gene: .
CDR3nt: TGTGCCACCAGCAGAGTCCCCTCCAGGGGCACAGATACGCAGTATTTT; CDR3aa: CATSRVPSRGTDTQYF; abundance: few; j_gene: TRBJ2-3; v_gene: TRBV15; d_gene: .
CDR3nt: TGTGCCAGCAGCCAAGAGGAGGCTGAAAACACTGAAGCTCTCTTT; CDR3aa: CASSQEEAENTEALF; abundance: few; j_gene: TRBJ1-1; v_gene: TRBV3-1; d_gene: .
CDR3nt: TGTGCCAGCAGTGATGGTTACAGCCGATATGGCTACACCTTC; CDR3aa: CASSDGYSRYGYTF; abundance: many; j_gene: TRBJ1-2; v_gene: TRBV2; d_gene: .
CDR3nt: TGTGCCATCAGTGGATCGACTAGCGGAGTCCAAGAGACCCAGTACTTC; CDR3aa: CAISGSTSGVQETQYF; abundance: many; j_gene: TRBJ2-5; v_gene: TRBV10-3; d_gene: TRBD2
CDR3nt: TGTGCCAGTAGTAGACAGATTTACAATGAGCAGTTCTTC; CDR3aa: CASSRQIYNEQFF; abundance: .; j_gene: TRBJ2-1; v_gene: TRBV19; d_gene: .
CDR3nt: TGCGCCACCATCCCGAGGCTAGCGGGAGCCAATGAGCAGTTCTTC; CDR3aa: CATIPRLAGANEQFF; abundance: .; j_gene: TRBJ2-1; v_gene: TRBV10-2; d_gene: TRBD2
CDR3nt: TGTGCCAGCAGTGAGGTGGGGACGGCGGCCTACGAGCAGTACTTC; CDR3aa: CASSEVGTAAYEQYF; abundance: many; j_gene: TRBJ2-7; v_gene: TRBV6-1; d_gene: .
CDR3nt: TGCGCCAGCACCGGTTCCGCCAGACGACAAGAGACCCAGTACTTC; CDR3aa: CASTGSARRQETQYF; abundance: .; j_gene: TRBJ2-5; v_gene: TRBV10-2; d_gene: .
CDR3nt: TGTGCCAGCGCTGTACGAGGGGTCAACTATGGCTACACCTTC; CDR3aa: CASAVRGVNYGYTF; abundance: .; j_gene: TRBJ1-2; v_gene: TRBV12-3/TRBV12-4; d_gene: .
CDR3nt: TGTGCCAGCACCAAACAAGGGGGACTAGCGGGACATGAGCAGTTCTTC; CDR3aa: CASTKQGGLAGHEQFF; abundance: few; j_gene: TRBJ2-1; v_gene: TRBV6-2/TRBV6-3; d_gene: TRBD2
CDR3nt: TGTGCCAGCAGCATAGGTCTGAACACTGAAGCTTTCTTT; CDR3aa: CASSIGLNTEAFF; abundance: many; j_gene: TRBJ1-1; v_gene: TRBV28; d_gene: .
CDR3nt: TGCAGCGTCTCCACAGGGGGCGCAGATACGCAGTATTTT; CDR3aa: CSVSTGGADTQYF; abundance: many; j_gene: TRBJ2-3; v_gene: TRBV29-1; d_gene: TRBD1
CDR3nt: TGTGCCAGCAGTAGAGCGGGAGAACCCTACAATGAGCAGTTCTTC; CDR3aa: CASSRAGEPYNEQFF; abundance: many; j_gene: TRBJ2-1; v_gene: TRBV11-3; d_gene: TRBD2
CDR3nt: TGCAGTGTTAAAGGAGCGGGGAAATCCTACAATGAGCAGTTCTTC; CDR3aa: CSVKGAGKSYNEQFF; abundance: many; j_gene: TRBJ2-1; v_gene: TRBV20-1; d_gene: TRBD2
CDR3nt: .; CDR3aa: CASIPMGQTYNEQFFGPGTRELFF; abundance: .; j_gene: TRBJ2-2; v_gene: TRBV27; d_gene: .
CDR3nt: TGTGCCAGCAGTTCGGCTAGCGGGCCCGGAGATACGCAGTATTTT; CDR3aa: CASSSASGPGDTQYF; abundance: many; j_gene: TRBJ2-3; v_gene: TRBV6-2/TRBV6-3; d_gene: TRBD2
CDR3nt: TGTGCCAGCAGTTTGGGTCGAACCAAATACGAGCAGTACTTC; CDR3aa: CASSLGRTKYEQYF; abundance: many; j_gene: TRBJ2-7; v_gene: TRBV12-3/TRBV12-4; d_gene: .
CDR3nt: TGTGCCAGCTCCGAATCGCGGGGGTTTGCTGAAGCTTTCTTT; CDR3aa: CASSESRGFAEAFF; abundance: .; j_gene: TRBJ1-1; v_gene: TRBV27; d_gene: .
CDR3nt: TGTGCCAGCAGTGTAGGCCCGAACTATGGCTACACCTTC; CDR3aa: CASSVGPNYGYTF; abundance: .; j_gene: TRBJ1-2; v_gene: TRBV27; d_gene: .
CDR3nt: TGCGCCAGCAGCTCGACAGGCTCCGAGCAGTACTTC; CDR3aa: CASSSTGSEQYF; abundance: many; j_gene: TRBJ2-7; v_gene: TRBV5-1; d_gene: .
CDR3nt: TGTGCCAGCAGCTTAAGTTCGGGACTCCTACCCGGGGAGCTGTTTTTT; CDR3aa: CASSLSSGLLPGELFF; abundance: few; j_gene: TRBJ2-2; v_gene: TRBV7-3; d_gene: .
CDR3nt: TGTGCCAGCAGTTTAGAGGGCACGGTAGCCGGGGAGCTGTTTTTT; CDR3aa: CASSLEGTVAGELFF; abundance: few; j_gene: TRBJ2-2; v_gene: TRBV27; d_gene: .
CDR3nt: TGTGCCAGCAGTTTAGATCCAGCGGGCGTCAAAAACATTCAGTACTTC; CDR3aa: CASSLDPAGVKNIQYF; abundance: .; j_gene: TRBJ2-4; v_gene: TRBV28; d_gene: .
CDR3nt: TGTGCCAGCAGCCAACGGGGGGGGGAAGGTCAGCCCCAGCATTTT; CDR3aa: CASSQRGGEGQPQHF; abundance: many; j_gene: TRBJ1-5; v_gene: TRBV3-1; d_gene: .